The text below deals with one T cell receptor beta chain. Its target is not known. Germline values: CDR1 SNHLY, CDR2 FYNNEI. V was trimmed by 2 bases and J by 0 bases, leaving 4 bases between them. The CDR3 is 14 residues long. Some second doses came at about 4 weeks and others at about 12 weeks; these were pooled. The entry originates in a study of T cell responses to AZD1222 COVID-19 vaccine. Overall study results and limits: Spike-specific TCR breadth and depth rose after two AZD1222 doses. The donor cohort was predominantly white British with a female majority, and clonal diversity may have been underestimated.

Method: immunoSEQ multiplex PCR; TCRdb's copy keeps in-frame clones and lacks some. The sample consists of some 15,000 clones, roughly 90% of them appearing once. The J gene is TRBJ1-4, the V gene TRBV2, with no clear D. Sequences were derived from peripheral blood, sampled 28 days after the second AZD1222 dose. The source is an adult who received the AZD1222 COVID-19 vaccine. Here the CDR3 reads CASSEQTTNEKLFF. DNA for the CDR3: TGTGCCAGCAGTGAACAGACAACTAATGAAAAACTGTTTTTT.